This T cell receptor beta chain was captured in a study of PD-1 blockade in mismatch repair-deficient tumors. About the research overall: Patients had eleven to twelve mismatch repair-deficient cancer types, all previously treated and progressing. Study results and limitations: After pembrolizumab, tumor-resident clones rose rapidly, then generally contracted before radiologic responses.

Mismatch repair deficiency was confirmed in all patients, by PCR or immunohistochemistry. TCR sequencing covered a few patients who responded to pembrolizumab. TCRdb's table, derived via immunoSEQ multiplex PCR, lists solely in-frame clones and lacks some. The sample yields some 110,000 clones, around 80% seen once. V trimming: 3 bases; J trimming: 5 bases; junction bases outside the gene matches: 4. The CDR3 has 14 residues. In germline, CDR1 is SGHKS, CDR2 YYEKEE (reference sequence). With respect to this clone: Its antigen remains unidentified.

The gene calls are TRBV5-5 and TRBJ1-2; 10 nucleotides align to TRBD1. The sequenced sample was peripheral blood, obtained 60 to 65 weeks after starting pembrolizumab. The TCR was taken from an adult with mismatch repair-deficient cancer. CDR3 DNA sequence: TGTGCCAGCAGCTACCGGGACAGGGGATATGGCTACACCTTC. This codes for CASSYRDRGYGYTF. Full variable domain (remainder filled in from reference TRBV5-5 and TRBJ1-2): DAGVTQSPTHLIKTRGQQVTLRCSPISGHKSVSWYQQVLGQGPQFIFQYYEKEERGRGNFPDRFSARQFPNYSSELNVNALLLGDSALYLCASSYRDRGYGYTFGSGTRLTVV.